The 27 T cell receptor beta chains below come from one sample, sequenced in a study of human T cells and chemical hapten exposure. Time point indicated: pre-sensitization, week 0. Sample treatment: therapeutic diphenylcyclopropenone sensitization with weekly scalp DPC. MiXCR, applied by TCRdb to the RACE reads, yields one record per CDR3 protein. The sample holds 65,000 to 90,000 distinct CDR3 sequences, less than 15% seen once. Sequenced material: whole blood, taken in connection with sensitization to the hapten diphenylcyclopropenone (DPC). Receptor source: a woman between 50 and 59 years old with alopecia areata. Some clones in this sample may be carry-over from other donors' samples.

This clonotype was seen a handful of times. This chain uses TRBV11-2 with TRBJ2-5; the D gene is possibly TRBD1 (6 bases). The germline V gene has CDR1 SGHAT and CDR2 FQNNGV. The CDR3 loop spans 15 amino acids. The V end lost 8 bases, the J end lost 5 bases, and 21 bases lay between the germline ends. CDR3 nucleotide sequence: TGTGCCAGCGGGGAGCGAGGGGGTCCGGGGGAGACCCAGTACTTC. Protein: CASGERGGPGETQYF.

This clonotype was observed a handful of times. The V gene is TRBV12-3 or TRBV12-4, the J gene TRBJ2-7, with D hard to call. Trimming left V 7 bases short and J 6 bases short, with 13 bases between. The CDR3 runs 12 residues. CDR3 nucleotides: TGTGCCAGCAATAACCCCGGGTCCGAGCAGTACTTC. Residues: CASNNPGSEQYF.

The V call is TRBV7-2, the J call TRBJ1-2; D perhaps matches TRBD1 (6 bases). Germline CDR1 and CDR2: SGHTA and FQGNSA. This CDR3 is 14 amino acids long. V was shortened by 5 bases and J by 2 bases, with 12 bases between the two germline ends. Here the CDR3 reads CASSRYTGNYGYTF. DNA for the CDR3: TGTGCCAGCAGCCGGTATACAGGGAACTATGGCTACACCTTC.

This clonotype was observed a handful of times. The chain links TRBV18 to TRBJ2-1; 8 bases are a match to TRBD2. This CDR3 has 14 amino acids. The germline V gene encodes CDR1 KGHSH and CDR2 LQKENI. Trimming removed 3 bases from V and 10 bases from J; junction bases left unmatched: 8. CDR3 in DNA: TGTGCCAGCTCACCTAGCGGGACCCGGGGGGAGCAGTTCTTC. As protein: CASSPSGTRGEQFF.

This chain's CDR3 is CASSLFSGANVLTF. CDR3 bases: TGTGCCAGCAGCTTATTCTCTGGGGCCAACGTCCTGACTTTC. V gene TRBV11-2 combines with J gene TRBJ2-6; no clear D gene. CDR3 length: 14 residues. Germline assignment: CDR1 SGHAT and CDR2 FQNNGV. V shed 2 bases and J shed 0 bases, with 2 bases lying between them.

The gene calls are TRBV18 and TRBJ1-2, with D unresolved. Germline CDR1 is KGHSH and CDR2 is LQKENI. There are 14 residues in the CDR3. Between the trimmed V and J ends, which lost 4 bases and 4 bases, there was a span of 13 bases. The CDR3 nucleotides read TGTGCCAGCTCACTGTCGGAGCGGACCTATGGCTACACCTTC. It encodes CASSLSERTYGYTF.

This clonotype was counted between two and nine times. The V call is TRBV7-8, the J call TRBJ2-3; a possible D gene is TRBD2 (6 bases). The CDR3 sequence is 14 residues long. V was clipped by 1 base and J by 6 bases, with 11 bases between them. Germline V CDR1 and CDR2: SGHVS, FQNEAQ. CDR3 loop: CASSLEWLADTQYF. The CDR3 DNA reads TGTGCCAGCAGCTTAGAGTGGCTAGCGGATACGCAGTATTTT.

The chain is built from TRBV7-2 and TRBJ1-1; TRBD1 matches 9 bases. Per germline, CDR1 SGHTA and CDR2 FQGNSA. The CDR3 runs to 13 residues. Trimming at V came to 5 bases and at J to 11 bases, leaving 9 bases not matched to a gene. CDR3 nucleotides: TGTGCCAGCAGCGCCAGGGACAGGGTAAAGGCTTTCTTT. Translating gives CASSARDRVKAFF.

Note on this clonotype: One junction end does not reproduce the germline sequence, and a read error may be involved. The chain has TRBV11-1 and TRBJ2-1; 10 bases map to TRBD2. This CDR3 comprises 15 residues. The germline CDR1 and CDR2 sequences are SGHAT and FQDESV (reference sequence). The CDR3 loop is CASSARTSGANEKFF. The DNA for the CDR3 is TGTGCCAGCAGCGCCAGGACTAGCGGAGCCAATGAGAAGTTCTTC.

This clonotype was observed a few times. The chain employs TRBV28 and TRBJ1-4; D is undetermined. Trimming shortened V by 5 bases and J by 6 bases, and 13 bases separated the two germline ends. Germline loops: CDR1 MDHEN, CDR2 SYDVKM. This CDR3 region has 14 residues. For the CDR3, the DNA is TGTGCCAGCAGTCCGATGGGGAGGGATGAAAAACTGTTTTTT. Protein product: CASSPMGRDEKLFF.

The V and J genes are TRBV6-1 and TRBJ1-4, with D tentatively TRBD1 (5 bases). The V end was cut by 10 bases, the J end by 8 bases, with 20 bases between. The CDR3 loop spans 14 amino acids. Germline V gene data show CDR1 as MNHNS and CDR2 as SASEGT. The CDR3 region is CATDGRGGREKLFF. CDR3 nucleotides: TGTGCCACGGATGGGAGGGGTGGGAGAGAAAAACTGTTTTTT.

The V and J genes are TRBV11-2 and TRBJ2-7; TRBD2 matches 12 bases. Germline lookup yields CDR1 SGHAT and CDR2 FQNNGV. The junction had 7 bases not matched to a gene; V was cut back by 7 bases and J by 3 bases. This CDR3 has 15 amino acids. Written as DNA, the CDR3 is TGTGCCAGCACTCGATGGACTAGCGGGGACTACGAGCAGTACTTC. Protein: CASTRWTSGDYEQYF.

Many counts were recorded for this clonotype. CDR3 loop: CSAESGYNQPQHF. The CDR3 DNA sequence: TGCAGTGCCGAGTCAGGGTACAATCAGCCCCAGCATTTT. V gene TRBV20-1 combines with J gene TRBJ1-5; possibly TRBD1 for D (5 bases). CDR3 length: 13 amino acids. Germline assignment: CDR1 DFQATT and CDR2 SNEGSKA (reference sequence). Trimming cost V 6 bases and J 3 bases, with 12 bases left between them.

The chain has TRBV24-1 and TRBJ2-1; 10 bases match TRBD2. Per the germline V gene, CDR1 is KGHDR and CDR2 is SFDVKD. The CDR3 extends over 16 amino acids. Trimming took 3 bases from V and 9 from J; bases not matched to a gene: 10. The CDR3 sequence: CATSDQGSGRIGEQFF. The CDR3 nucleotides read TGTGCCACCAGTGATCAGGGTAGCGGGAGGATTGGTGAGCAGTTCTTC.

This clonotype was seen a few times. The chain carries TRBV29-1 and TRBJ2-5; perhaps D is TRBD1 or TRBD2 (5 bases each). Trimming removed 4 bases at V and 4 bases at J, with 16 bases between. CDR1 is SQVTM, CDR2 ANQGSEA, per germline. The CDR3 runs 14 residues. The chain's CDR3 is CSVAGRLQVETQYF. The CDR3 nucleotides are TGCAGCGTTGCGGGACGCCTACAAGTAGAGACCCAGTACTTC.

In this sample, this clonotype turned up a few times. V usage is TRBV20-1 and J usage is TRBJ1-6, with 10 bases aligning to TRBD1. The CDR3 contains 12 residues. The V gene's germline CDR1 is DFQATT and CDR2 SNEGSKA (reference sequence). The V gene end was trimmed by 5 bases and the J gene end by 9 bases; junction bases not matched to a gene: 1. The CDR3 coding sequence is TGCAGTGCTGGGGACAGGGGTTCACCCCTCCACTTT. Protein product: CSAGDRGSPLHF.

Only a few counts were recorded for this clonotype. This chain uses TRBV5-1 with TRBJ2-7; 9 bases agree with TRBD1. V was pared by 0 bases and J by 1 base, with 11 bases of the junction left unmatched. Germline CDR1 is SGHRS and CDR2 is YFSETQ. There are 18 residues in the CDR3. CDR3 nucleotide sequence: TGCGCCAGCAGCTTGGCCACAGGGGGCGGGTTGAAGTCCTACGAGCAGTACTTC. This encodes CASSLATGGGLKSYEQYF.

The chain links TRBV20-1 to TRBJ2-2; no clear D gene. This CDR3 has 15 residues. From germline, CDR1 is DFQATT and CDR2 SNEGSKA (reference sequence). V was clipped by 0 bases and J by 1 base, with 9 bases between them. For the CDR3, the DNA is TGCAGTGCTAGAGATCCAAACAGGAACACCGGGGAGCTGTTTTTT. Translation gives CSARDPNRNTGELFF.

This clonotype was counted only a few times. The chain has TRBV4-1 and TRBJ2-1; 9 nucleotides align to TRBD2. The germline CDR1 and CDR2 sequences are MGHRA and YSYEKL. V gave up 1 base and J gave up 8 bases; unmatched junction bases: 6. This CDR3 comprises 15 residues. CDR3 DNA sequence: TGCGCCAGCAGCCAAGTTCGCGGGAGGGCCGATGAGCAGTTCTTC. The encoded protein is CASSQVRGRADEQFF.

The rearrangement joins TRBV6-5 to TRBJ2-2; D is ambiguous. CDR1 MNHEY and CDR2 SVGAGI come from the germline V gene. The CDR3 covers 17 residues. V was shortened by 2 bases and J by 4 bases, with 17 bases between the two germline ends. CDR3 sequence (DNA): TGTGCCAGCAGTTACAAAGGTGTAGGTCCGAGCACCGGGGAGCTGTTTTTT. This codes for CASSYKGVGPSTGELFF.

A note on this clonotype: At one end, the junction sequence differs from germline, possibly due to a read error. The chain employs TRBV29-1 and TRBJ2-5; D is perhaps TRBD2 (5 bases). The V gene's germline CDR1 is SQVTM and CDR2 ANQGSEA. The CDR3 is made up of 12 amino acids. The CDR3 region has the DNA TGTAGCGTTCAGTCAGGTGAAGAGACCCAGTACTTC. Translation: CSVQSGEETQYF.

The DNA of the CDR3 is TGTGCCACCCTCGGGGGGGTAAGATCCTACGAGCAGTACTTC. It translates to CATLGGVRSYEQYF. The chain is built from TRBV28 and TRBJ2-7; 8 nucleotides line up with TRBD2. Unmatched junction bases numbered 9, after V lost 10 bases and J lost 1 base. Per germline, CDR1 MDHEN and CDR2 SYDVKM. The CDR3 totals 14 residues.

Concerning this clonotype itself: Germline is not matched at one junction end, which may reflect a read error. The chain employs TRBV24-1 and TRBJ1-4; D not resolved. Per the germline V gene, CDR1 is KGHDR and CDR2 is SFDVKD. The CDR3 contains 13 residues. The CDR3 here is CATSAPDNQKLFF. For the CDR3, the DNA is TGTGCCACCAGTGCCCCAGATAATCAAAAACTGTTTTTT.

This clonotype was detected only a few times. This chain uses TRBV29-1 with TRBJ2-7; D might be TRBD1 (5 bases). The V and J ends lost 0 bases and 6 bases respectively, with 15 bases between them. There are 14 residues in the CDR3. From germline, CDR1 is SQVTM and CDR2 ANQGSEA. The CDR3 region is CSVEEGQGIGEQYF. CDR3 bases: TGCAGCGTTGAAGAGGGGCAGGGTATCGGCGAGCAGTACTTC.

V usage is TRBV18 and J usage is TRBJ1-2; D may be TRBD1 (5 bases). Per germline, CDR1 KGHSH and CDR2 LQKENI. V lost 3 bases to trimming and J lost 5 bases, with 16 bases between them. This CDR3 comprises 15 residues. The CDR3: CASSPGVQVRYGYTF. CDR3 DNA: TGTGCCAGCTCACCGGGAGTACAGGTCCGGTATGGCTACACCTTC.

Details on this clonotype: A clone one base away is much larger, so this may be a read error. V and J are TRBV14 and TRBJ2-7; TRBD2 matches 9 bases. The ends lost 1 base at V and 1 base at J; junction bases unmatched: 11. CDR1 is SGHDN, CDR2 FVKESK, per germline. The CDR3 totals 18 residues. CDR3 region: CASSQAVWREGRSYEQYF. As DNA, the CDR3 is TGTGCCAGCAGCCAAGCTGTTTGGCGGGAGGGCCGGTCCTACGAGCAGTACTTC.

The chain employs TRBV7-2 and TRBJ2-1, with unresolved D. V lost 1 base to trimming and J lost 4 bases, with 5 bases between them. From germline, CDR1 is SGHTA and CDR2 FQGNSA. This CDR3 comprises 13 residues. CDR3 amino acids: CASSLGRYNEQFF. The CDR3 region has the DNA TGTGCCAGCAGCTTAGGGCGGTACAATGAGCAGTTCTTC. The full variable domain, its missing parts supplied by reference TRBV7-2 and TRBJ2-1, is GAGVSQSPSNKVTEKGKDVELRCDPISGHTALYWYRQSLGQGLEFLIYFQGNSAPDKSGLPSDRFSAERTGGSVSTLTIQRTQQEDSAVYLCASSLGRYNEQFFGPGTRLTVL.